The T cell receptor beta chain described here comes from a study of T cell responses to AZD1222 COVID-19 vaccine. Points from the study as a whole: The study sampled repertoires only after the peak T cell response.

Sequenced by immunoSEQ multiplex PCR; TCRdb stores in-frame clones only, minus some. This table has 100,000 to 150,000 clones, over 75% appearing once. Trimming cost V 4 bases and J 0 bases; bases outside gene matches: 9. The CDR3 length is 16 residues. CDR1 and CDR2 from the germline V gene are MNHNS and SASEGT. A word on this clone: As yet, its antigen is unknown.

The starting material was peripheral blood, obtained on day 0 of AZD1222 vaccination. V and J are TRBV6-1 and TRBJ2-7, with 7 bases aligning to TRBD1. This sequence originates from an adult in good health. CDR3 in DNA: TGTGCCAGCAGTGGGGGACAGACAGGACACTCCTACGAGCAGTACTTC. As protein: CASSGGQTGHSYEQYF.